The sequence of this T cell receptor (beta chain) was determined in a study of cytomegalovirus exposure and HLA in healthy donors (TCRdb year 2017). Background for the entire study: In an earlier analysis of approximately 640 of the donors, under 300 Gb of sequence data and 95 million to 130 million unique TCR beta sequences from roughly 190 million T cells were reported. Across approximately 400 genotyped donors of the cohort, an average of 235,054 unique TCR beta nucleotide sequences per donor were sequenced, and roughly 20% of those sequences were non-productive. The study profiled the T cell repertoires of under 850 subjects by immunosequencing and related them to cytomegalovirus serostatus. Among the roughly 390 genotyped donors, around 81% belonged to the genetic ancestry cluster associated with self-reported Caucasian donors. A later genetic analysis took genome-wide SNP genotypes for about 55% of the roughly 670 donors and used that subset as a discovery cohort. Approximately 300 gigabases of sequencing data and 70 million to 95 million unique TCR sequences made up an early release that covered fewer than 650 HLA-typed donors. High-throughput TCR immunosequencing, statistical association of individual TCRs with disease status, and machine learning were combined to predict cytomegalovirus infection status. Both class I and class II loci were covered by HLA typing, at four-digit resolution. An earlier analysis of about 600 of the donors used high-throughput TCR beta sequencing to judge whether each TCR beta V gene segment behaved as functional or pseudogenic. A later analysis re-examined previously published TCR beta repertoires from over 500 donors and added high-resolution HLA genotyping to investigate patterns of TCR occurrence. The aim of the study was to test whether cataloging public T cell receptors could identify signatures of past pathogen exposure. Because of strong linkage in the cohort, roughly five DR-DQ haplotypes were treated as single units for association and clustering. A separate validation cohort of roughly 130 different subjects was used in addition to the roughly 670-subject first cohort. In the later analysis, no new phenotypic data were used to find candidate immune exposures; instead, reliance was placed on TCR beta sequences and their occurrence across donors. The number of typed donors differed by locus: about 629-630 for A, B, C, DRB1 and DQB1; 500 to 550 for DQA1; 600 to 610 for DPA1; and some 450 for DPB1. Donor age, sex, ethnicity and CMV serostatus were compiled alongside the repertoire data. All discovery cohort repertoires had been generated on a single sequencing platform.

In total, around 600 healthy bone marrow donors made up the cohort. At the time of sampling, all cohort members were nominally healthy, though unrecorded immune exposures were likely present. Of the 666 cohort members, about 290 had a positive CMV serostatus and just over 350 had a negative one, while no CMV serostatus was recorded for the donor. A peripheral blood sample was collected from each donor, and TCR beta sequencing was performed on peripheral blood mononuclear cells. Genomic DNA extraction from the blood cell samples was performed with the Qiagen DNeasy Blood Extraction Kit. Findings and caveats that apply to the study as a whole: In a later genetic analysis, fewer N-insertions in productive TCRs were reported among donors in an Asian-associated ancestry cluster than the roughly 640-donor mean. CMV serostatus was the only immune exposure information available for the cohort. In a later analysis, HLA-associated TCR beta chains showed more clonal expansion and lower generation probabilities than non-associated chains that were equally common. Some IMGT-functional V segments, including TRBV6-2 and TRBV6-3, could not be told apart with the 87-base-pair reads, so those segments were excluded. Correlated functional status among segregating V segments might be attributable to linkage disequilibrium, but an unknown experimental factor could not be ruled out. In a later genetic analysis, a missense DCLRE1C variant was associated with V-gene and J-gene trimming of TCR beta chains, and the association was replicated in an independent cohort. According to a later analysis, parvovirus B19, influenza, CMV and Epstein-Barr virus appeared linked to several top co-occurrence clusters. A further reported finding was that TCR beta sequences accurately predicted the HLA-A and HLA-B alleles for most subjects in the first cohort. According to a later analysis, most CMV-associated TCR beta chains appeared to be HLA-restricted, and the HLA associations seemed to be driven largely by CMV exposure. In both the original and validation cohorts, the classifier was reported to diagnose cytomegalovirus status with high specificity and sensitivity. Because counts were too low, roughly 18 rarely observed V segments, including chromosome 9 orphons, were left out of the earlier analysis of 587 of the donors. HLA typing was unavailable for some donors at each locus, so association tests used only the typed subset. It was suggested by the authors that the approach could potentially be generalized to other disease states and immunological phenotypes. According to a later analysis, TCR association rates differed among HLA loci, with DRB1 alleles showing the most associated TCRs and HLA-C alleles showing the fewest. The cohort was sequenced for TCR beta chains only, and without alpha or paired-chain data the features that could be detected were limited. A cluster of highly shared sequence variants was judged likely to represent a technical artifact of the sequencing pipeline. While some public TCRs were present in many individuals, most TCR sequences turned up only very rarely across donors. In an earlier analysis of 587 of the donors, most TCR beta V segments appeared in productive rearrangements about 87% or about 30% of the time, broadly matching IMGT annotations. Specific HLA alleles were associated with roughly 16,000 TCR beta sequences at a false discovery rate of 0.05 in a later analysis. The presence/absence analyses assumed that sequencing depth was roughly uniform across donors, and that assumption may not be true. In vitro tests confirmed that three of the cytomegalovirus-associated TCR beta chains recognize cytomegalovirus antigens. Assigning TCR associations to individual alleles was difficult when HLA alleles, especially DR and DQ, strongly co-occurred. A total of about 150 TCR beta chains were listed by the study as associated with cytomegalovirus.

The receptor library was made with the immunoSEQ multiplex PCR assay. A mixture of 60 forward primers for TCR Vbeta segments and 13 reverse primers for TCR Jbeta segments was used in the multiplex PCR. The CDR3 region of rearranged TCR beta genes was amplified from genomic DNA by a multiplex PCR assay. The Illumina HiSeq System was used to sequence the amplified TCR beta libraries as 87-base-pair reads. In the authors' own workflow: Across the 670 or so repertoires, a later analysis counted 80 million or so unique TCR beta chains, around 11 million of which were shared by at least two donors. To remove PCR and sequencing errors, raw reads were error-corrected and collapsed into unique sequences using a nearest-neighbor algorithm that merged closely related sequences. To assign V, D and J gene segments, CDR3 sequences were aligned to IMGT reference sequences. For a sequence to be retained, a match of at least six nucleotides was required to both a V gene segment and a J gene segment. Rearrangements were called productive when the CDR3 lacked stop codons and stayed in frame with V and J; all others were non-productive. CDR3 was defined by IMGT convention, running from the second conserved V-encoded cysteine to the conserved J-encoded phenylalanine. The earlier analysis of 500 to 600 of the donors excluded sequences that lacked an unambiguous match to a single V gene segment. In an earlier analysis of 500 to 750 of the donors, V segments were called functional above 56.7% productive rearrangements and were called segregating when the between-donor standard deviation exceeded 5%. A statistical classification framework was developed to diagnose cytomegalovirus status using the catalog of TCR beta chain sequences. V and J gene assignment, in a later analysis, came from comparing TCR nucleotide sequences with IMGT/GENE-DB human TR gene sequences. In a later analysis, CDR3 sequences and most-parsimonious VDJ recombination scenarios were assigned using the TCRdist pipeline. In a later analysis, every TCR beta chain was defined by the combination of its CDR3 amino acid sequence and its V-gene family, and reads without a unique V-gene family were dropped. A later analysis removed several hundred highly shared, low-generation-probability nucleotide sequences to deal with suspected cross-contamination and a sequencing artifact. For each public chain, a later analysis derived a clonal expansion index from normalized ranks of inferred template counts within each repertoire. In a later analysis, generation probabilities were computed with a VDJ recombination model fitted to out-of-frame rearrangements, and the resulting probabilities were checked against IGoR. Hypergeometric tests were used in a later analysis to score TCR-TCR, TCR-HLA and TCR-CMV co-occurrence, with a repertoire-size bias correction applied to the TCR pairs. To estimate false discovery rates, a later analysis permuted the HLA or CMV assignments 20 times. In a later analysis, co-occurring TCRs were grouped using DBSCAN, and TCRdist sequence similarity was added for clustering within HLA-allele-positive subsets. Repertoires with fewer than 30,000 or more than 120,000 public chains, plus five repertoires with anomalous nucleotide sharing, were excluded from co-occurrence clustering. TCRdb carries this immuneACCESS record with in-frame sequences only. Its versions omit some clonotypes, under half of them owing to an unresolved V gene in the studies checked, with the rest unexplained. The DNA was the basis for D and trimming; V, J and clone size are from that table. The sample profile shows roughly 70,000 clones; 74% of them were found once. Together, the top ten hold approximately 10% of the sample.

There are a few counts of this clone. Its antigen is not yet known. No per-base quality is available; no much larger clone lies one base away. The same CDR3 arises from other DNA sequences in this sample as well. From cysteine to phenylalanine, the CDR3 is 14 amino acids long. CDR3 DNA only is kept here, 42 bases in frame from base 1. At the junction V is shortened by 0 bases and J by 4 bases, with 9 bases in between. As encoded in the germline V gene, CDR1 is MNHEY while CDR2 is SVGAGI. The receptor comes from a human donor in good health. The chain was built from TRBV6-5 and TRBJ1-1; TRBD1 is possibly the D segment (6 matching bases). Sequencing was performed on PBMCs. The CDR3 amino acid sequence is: CASSYSRGGTEAFF. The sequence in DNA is TGTGCCAGCAGTTACTCAAGGGGGGGCACTGAAGCTTTCTTT.